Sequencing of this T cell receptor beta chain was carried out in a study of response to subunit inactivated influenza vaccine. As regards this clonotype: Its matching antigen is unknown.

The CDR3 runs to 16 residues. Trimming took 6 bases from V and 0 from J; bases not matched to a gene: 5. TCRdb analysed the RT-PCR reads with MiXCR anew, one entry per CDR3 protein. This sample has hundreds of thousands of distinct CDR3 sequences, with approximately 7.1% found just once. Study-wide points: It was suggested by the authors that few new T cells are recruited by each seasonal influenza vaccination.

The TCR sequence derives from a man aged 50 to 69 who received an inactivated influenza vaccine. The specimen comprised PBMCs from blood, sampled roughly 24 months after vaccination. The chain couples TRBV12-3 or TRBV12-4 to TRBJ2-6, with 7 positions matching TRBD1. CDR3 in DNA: TGTGCCAGCAGAAAACAGGGGAGCTCTGGGGCCAACGTCCTGACTTTC. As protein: CASRKQGSSGANVLTF.